Listed below are T cell receptor beta chains from one sample, sequenced in a study of cytomegalovirus exposure and HLA in healthy donors. Profiling relied on immunoSEQ multiplex PCR, and the TCRdb table lists in-frame clones only, not all of them. The sample contains under 200,000 clones, around 77% of which appear only once. The sample consisted of PBMCs. The receptors were gathered from a man in his 60s in good health and CMV-seronegative. Each CDR3 is given with its conserved first and last residue. Each record gives: V gene, J gene, clone size, D gene, CDR3 DNA, CDR3 protein. The D gene is left open where the match is weak. Size values are once, few and many counts, or a class for expanded clones, and some rows have none.

v_gene: TRBV5-6
j_gene: TRBJ2-1
abundance: NA
d_gene: TRBD1
CDR3nt: TGTGCCAGCAGCTTTCCAGTAGGGACAGGGTCGTGTGAGCAGTTCTTC
CDR3aa: CASSFPVGTGSCEQFF

v_gene: TRBV19
j_gene: TRBJ2-7
abundance: NA
d_gene: TRBD2
CDR3nt: TGTGCCAGTAGTCGCCTAGCGGGACCCTACGAGCAGTACTTC
CDR3aa: CASSRLAGPYEQYF

v_gene: TRBV5-4
j_gene: TRBJ1-4
abundance: few
d_gene: TRBD1
CDR3nt: TGTGCCAGCAGTTGGGACAGGGGTAGTGAAAAACTGTTTTTT
CDR3aa: CASSWDRGSEKLFF

v_gene: TRBV7-9
j_gene: TRBJ1-4
abundance: NA
d_gene: TRBD1
CDR3nt: TGTGCCAGCAGCTGGGGGACAGCAACTAATGAAAAACTGTTTTTT
CDR3aa: CASSWGTATNEKLFF

v_gene: TRBV6-5
j_gene: TRBJ1-1
abundance: NA
d_gene: NA
CDR3nt: TGTGCCAGCAGTTATTCCCCTACCCCCACTGAAGCTTTCTTT
CDR3aa: CASSYSPTPTEAFF

v_gene: TRBV5-4
j_gene: TRBJ2-5
abundance: NA
d_gene: TRBD2
CDR3nt: TGTGCCAGCAATAGCGGGAGTGGAGAGACCCAGTACTTC
CDR3aa: CASNSGSGETQYF

v_gene: TRBV4-3
j_gene: TRBJ2-2
abundance: NA
d_gene: TRBD1
CDR3nt: TGCGCCAGCAGCCTTCGACAGGGGGCTTACACCGGGGAGCTGTTTTTT
CDR3aa: CASSLRQGAYTGELFF

v_gene: TRBV10-1
j_gene: TRBJ2-7
abundance: once
d_gene: NA
CDR3nt: TGCGCCAGCAGTGAGTCTTACAGCTCCTACGAGCAGTGCTTC
CDR3aa: CASSESYSSYEQCF

v_gene: TRBV4-1
j_gene: TRBJ1-2
abundance: NA
d_gene: NA
CDR3nt: TGCGCCAGCAGCCGGGACGGGACACAAGATAACTATGGCTACCCCTTC
CDR3aa: CASSRDGTQDNYGYPF

v_gene: TRBV27
j_gene: TRBJ2-7
abundance: NA
d_gene: NA
CDR3nt: TGTGCCAGCAGTTCCTCGGGGGGCCGGAACGAGCAGTACTTC
CDR3aa: CASSSSGGRNEQYF

v_gene: TRBV10-2
j_gene: TRBJ1-6
abundance: NA
d_gene: NA
CDR3nt: TGCGCCAGCAGTGAGTCAGGACACAGCTCCTATAATTCACCCCTCCACTTT
CDR3aa: CASSESGHSSYNSPLHF